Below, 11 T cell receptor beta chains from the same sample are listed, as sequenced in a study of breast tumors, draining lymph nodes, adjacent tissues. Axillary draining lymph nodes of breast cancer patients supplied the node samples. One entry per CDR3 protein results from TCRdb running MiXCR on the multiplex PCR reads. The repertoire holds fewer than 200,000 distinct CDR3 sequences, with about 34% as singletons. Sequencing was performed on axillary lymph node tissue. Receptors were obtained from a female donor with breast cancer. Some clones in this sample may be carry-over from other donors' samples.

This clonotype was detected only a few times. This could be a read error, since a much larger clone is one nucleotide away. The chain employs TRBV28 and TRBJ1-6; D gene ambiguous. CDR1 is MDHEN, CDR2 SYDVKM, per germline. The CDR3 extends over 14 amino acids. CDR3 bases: TGTGCCGGCAGTTCCCCGGGAGGGAATTCACCCCTCCACTTT. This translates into CAGSSPGGNSPLHF.

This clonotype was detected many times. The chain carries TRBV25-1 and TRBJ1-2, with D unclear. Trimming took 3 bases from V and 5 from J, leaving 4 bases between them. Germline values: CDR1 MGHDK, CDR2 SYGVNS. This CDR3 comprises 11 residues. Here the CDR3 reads CASSDGYGYTF. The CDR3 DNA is TGTGCCAGCAGTGATGGGTATGGCTACACCTTC.

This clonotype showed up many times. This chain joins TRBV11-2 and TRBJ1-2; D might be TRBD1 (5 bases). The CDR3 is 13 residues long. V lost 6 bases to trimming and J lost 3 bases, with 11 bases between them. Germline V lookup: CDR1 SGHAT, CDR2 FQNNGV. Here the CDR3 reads CASSRVGHYGYTF. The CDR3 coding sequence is TGTGCCAGCAGTCGGGTGGGACACTATGGCTACACCTTC.

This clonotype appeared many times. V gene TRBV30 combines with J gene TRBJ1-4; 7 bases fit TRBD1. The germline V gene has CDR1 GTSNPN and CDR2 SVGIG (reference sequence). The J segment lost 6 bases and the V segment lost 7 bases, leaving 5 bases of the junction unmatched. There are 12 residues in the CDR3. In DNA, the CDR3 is TGTGCCTCCCGACAGGGATATGAAAAACTGTTTTTT. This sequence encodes CASRQGYEKLFF.

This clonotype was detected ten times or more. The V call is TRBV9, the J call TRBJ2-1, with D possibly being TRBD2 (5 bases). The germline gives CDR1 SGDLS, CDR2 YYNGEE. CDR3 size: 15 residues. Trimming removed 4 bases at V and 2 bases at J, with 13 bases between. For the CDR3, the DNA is TGTGCCAGCAGCATCGGGATGGGGACCTACAATGAGCAGTTCTTC. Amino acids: CASSIGMGTYNEQFF.

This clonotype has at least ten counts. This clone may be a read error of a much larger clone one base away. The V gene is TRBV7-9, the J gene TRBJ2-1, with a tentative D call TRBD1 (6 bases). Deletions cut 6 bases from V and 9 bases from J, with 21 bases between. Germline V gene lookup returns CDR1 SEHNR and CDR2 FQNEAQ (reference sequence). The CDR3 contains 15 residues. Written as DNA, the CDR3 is TGTGCCAGCAGGTCGATTAGTCGCCAGGGGAGTGAGCAGTTCTTC. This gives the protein CASRSISRQGSEQFF.

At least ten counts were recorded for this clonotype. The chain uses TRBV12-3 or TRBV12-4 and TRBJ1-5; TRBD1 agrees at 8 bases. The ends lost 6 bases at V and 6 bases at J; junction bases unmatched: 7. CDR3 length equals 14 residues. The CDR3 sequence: CASSSTGVRQPQHF. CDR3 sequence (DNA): TGTGCCAGCAGCTCGACAGGGGTCCGTCAGCCCCAGCATTTT.

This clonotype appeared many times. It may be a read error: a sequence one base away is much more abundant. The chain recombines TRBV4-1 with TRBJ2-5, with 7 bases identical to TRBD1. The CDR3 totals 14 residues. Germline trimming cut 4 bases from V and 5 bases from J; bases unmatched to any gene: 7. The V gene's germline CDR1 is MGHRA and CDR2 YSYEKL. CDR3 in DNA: TGCGCCAGCAGCCCCCGACAGGGCGGGGAGACCCAGTACTTC. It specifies CASSPRQGGETQYF.

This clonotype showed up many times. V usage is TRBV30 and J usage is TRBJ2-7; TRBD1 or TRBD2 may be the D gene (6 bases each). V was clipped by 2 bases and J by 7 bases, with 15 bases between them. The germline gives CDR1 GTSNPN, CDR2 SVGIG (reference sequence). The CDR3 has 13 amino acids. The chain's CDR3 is CAWSTGGTLEQYF. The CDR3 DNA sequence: TGTGCCTGGAGTACCGGGGGCACCTTGGAGCAGTACTTC.

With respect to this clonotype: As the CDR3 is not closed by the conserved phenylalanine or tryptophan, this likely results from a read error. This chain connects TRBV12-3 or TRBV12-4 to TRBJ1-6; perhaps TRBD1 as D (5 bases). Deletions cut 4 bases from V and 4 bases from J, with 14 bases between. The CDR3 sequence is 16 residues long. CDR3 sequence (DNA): TGTGCCAGCAGTTCCGACGAACAGGCGTATAATTCACCCCTCCACCTT. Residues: CASSSDEQAYNSPLHL.

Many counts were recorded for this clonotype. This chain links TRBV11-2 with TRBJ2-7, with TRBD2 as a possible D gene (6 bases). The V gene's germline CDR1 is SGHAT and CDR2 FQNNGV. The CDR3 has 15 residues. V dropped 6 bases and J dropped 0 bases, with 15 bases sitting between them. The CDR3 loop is CASRGTFRTSYEQYF. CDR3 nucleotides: TGTGCCAGCAGGGGGACTTTTCGTACCTCCTACGAGCAGTACTTC.